Below are 11 T cell receptor beta chains sequenced from a single sample in a study of post-analysis software for immune sequencing data. Findings and caveats of the study: A handful of TRBV segments were significantly more frequent in patients than in controls. TRBV5-6, TRBV5-1 and TRBV20-1 were among these segments.

Libraries were made from TCR beta cDNA, and they carried unique molecular identifiers. TCRdb called the PCR reads again in MiXCR, with one record for every CDR3 protein. Here the sample spans roughly 600,000 distinct CDR3 sequences, around 47% being singletons. These receptors have no known antigen. The sample consisted of blood. These receptors came from a girl between 10 and 17 years old with multiple sclerosis.

This clonotype occurred a few times. The chain links TRBV12-3 or TRBV12-4 to TRBJ1-2; 7 nucleotides align to TRBD1. This CDR3 spans 16 amino acids. V was clipped by 5 bases and J by 2 bases; unmatched bases: 11. The CDR3 here is CASSQSGQLTNYGYTF. The CDR3 DNA is TGTGCCAGCAGTCAATCGGGACAGCTCACAAACTATGGCTACACCTTC.

The chain uses TRBV6-6 and TRBJ2-4, with D tentatively TRBD1 (6 bases). Germline-derived CDR1 and CDR2 are MNHNY and SVGAGI (reference sequence). The CDR3 covers 14 residues. V shed 0 bases and J shed 6 bases, with 9 bases lying between them. Here the CDR3 reads CASSYSVRGNIQYF. In DNA, the CDR3 is TGTGCCAGCAGTTACTCGGTCAGGGGAAACATTCAGTACTTC.

This clonotype was detected only a few times. The chain links TRBV6-1 to TRBJ2-3; D gene unclear. This CDR3 has 14 residues. V was shortened by 3 bases and J by 4 bases, with 11 bases between the two germline ends. In germline, CDR1 is MNHNS, CDR2 SASEGT. The CDR3 reads CASSEAAEADTQYF. CDR3 nucleotide sequence: TGTGCCAGCAGTGAGGCAGCTGAGGCAGATACGCAGTATTTT.

This clonotype was seen a single time. The V call is TRBV10-3, the J call TRBJ1-1; TRBD1 is a possible D gene (6 bases). The CDR3 extends over 15 amino acids. Per the germline V gene, CDR1 is ENHRY and CDR2 is SYGVKD. Trimming removed 6 bases at V and 7 bases at J, with 21 bases between. In nucleotides, the CDR3 is TGTGCCATCAGCGGTCGGGACACCGGGGGGTTTGAAGCTTTCTTT. Residues: CAISGRDTGGFEAFF.

The chain joins TRBV6-6 to TRBJ2-7; 7 nucleotides agree with TRBD1. The ends lost 2 bases at V and 2 bases at J; junction bases unmatched: 6. This CDR3 has 15 amino acids. CDR1 and CDR2 from the germline V gene are MNHNY and SVGAGI (reference sequence). The CDR3 reads CASSYSRGTTYEQYF. CDR3 nucleotides: TGTGCCAGCAGTTACAGCAGGGGGACCACCTACGAGCAGTACTTC.

This CDR3 is CAIRREGTEAFF. In DNA, the CDR3 is TGTGCCATCCGGAGGGAGGGCACTGAAGCTTTCTTT. The rearrangement uses TRBV10-3 and TRBJ1-1, with unresolved D. The CDR3 runs 12 residues. Between the trimmed V and J ends, which lost 8 bases and 4 bases, there was a span of 11 bases. CDR1 and CDR2 from the germline V gene are ENHRY and SYGVKD.

This clonotype occurred a few times. This chain connects TRBV29-1 to TRBJ2-1; D is unresolved. There are 14 residues in the CDR3. CDR1 is SQVTM, CDR2 ANQGSEA, per germline. V was pared by 2 bases and J by 4 bases, with 12 bases between. In nucleotides, the CDR3 is TGCAGCGTTGAAACAATGTTGGGGTACAATGAGCAGTTCTTC. This encodes CSVETMLGYNEQFF.

This clonotype was counted only a few times. This chain connects TRBV3-1 to TRBJ2-1; 10 bases map to TRBD2. Germline V gene lookup returns CDR1 LGHDT and CDR2 YNNKEL (reference sequence). The CDR3 covers 17 residues. V trimming: 4 bases; J trimming: 7 bases; junction bases outside the gene matches: 13. Written as DNA, the CDR3 is TGTGCCAGCAGCCGTGGACTAGCGGAATACGTAATGAATGAGCAGTTCTTC. Its translation: CASSRGLAEYVMNEQFF.

This clonotype showed up just a few times. The V call is TRBV20-1, the J call TRBJ2-7; possibly TRBD1 for D (6 bases). Trimming removed 1 base at V and 3 bases at J, with 13 bases between. In germline, CDR1 is DFQATT, CDR2 SNEGSKA (reference sequence). The CDR3 spans 14 residues. CDR3 bases: TGCAGTGCTAGAGGACCGACAGGAATCTACGAGCAGTACTTC. This translates into CSARGPTGIYEQYF.

The gene calls are TRBV11-2 and TRBJ1-2, with TRBD1 matching 10 bases. The CDR3 contains 17 residues. Trimming at V came to 7 bases and at J to 3 bases, leaving 14 bases not matched to a gene. Germline CDR1 SGHAT, CDR2 FQNNGV. The CDR3 DNA follows: TGTGCCAGCACCAAGGGGAGGACAGGGGGAGTCCACTATGGCTACACCTTC. As protein: CASTKGRTGGVHYGYTF.

This clonotype was counted between two and nine times. This chain links TRBV12-3 or TRBV12-4 with TRBJ2-4; either TRBD1 or TRBD2 may fit D (6 bases each). The tail of the sequence fits TRBJ2-5 better, so the J call may be wrong. CDR3 length: 14 amino acids. CDR3 loop: CASSPMEGEETQYF. In nucleotides, the CDR3 is TGTGCCAGCAGTCCTATGGAGGGGGAAGAGACCCAGTACTTC.